One sample yielded the 26 T cell receptor beta chains listed below, sequenced in a study of patients and donors after allogeneic stem cell transplantation. TCRdb re-derived calls from the RT-PCR reads in MiXCR, one entry per CDR3 protein. This table holds 70,000 to 95,000 distinct CDR3 sequences, less than 5% found once. The material sequenced was blood, either unsorted or a sorted T cell fraction (not recorded which). The receptors come from a human donor who was either an allogeneic HSCT recipient or a stem cell or donor lymphocyte infusion donor (not recorded which). It is not recorded whose cells these are; they may come from a transplant donor.

This clonotype was recorded many times. The chain couples TRBV5-8 to TRBJ1-2, with D perhaps TRBD1 (6 bases). Germline V lookup: CDR1 SGHTS, CDR2 YDEGEE. Trimming took off 3 bases at V and 4 bases at J, with 16 bases between the two ends. The length of the CDR3 is 15 residues. The CDR3, as DNA: TGTGCCAGCAGCTGGAAGACAGGAGATTCCTATGGCTACACCTTC. Translated: CASSWKTGDSYGYTF.

This clonotype has at least ten counts. This CDR3 is CSVDSGGYEQYF. The CDR3 bases are TGCAGCGTTGATTCAGGGGGCTACGAGCAGTACTTC. V gene TRBV29-1 combines with J gene TRBJ2-7; TRBD1 matches 7 bases. Germline lookup yields CDR1 SQVTM and CDR2 ANQGSEA. The CDR3 contains 12 residues. V shed 3 bases and J 3 bases; nucleotides not matched to a gene: 2.

This clonotype has a count of ten or more. The chain is built from TRBV5-1 and TRBJ2-3; a possible D gene is TRBD2 (6 bases). V lost 7 bases and J lost 2, with 14 bases in between. Looked up from germline, CDR1 is SGHRS and CDR2 is YFSETQ. This CDR3 is 14 amino acids long. This CDR3 reads CASRRGSNTDTQYF. In DNA, the CDR3 is TGCGCCAGCCGGAGGGGAAGCAACACAGATACGCAGTATTTT.

The V gene is TRBV6-1, the J gene TRBJ2-3; 11 bases align to TRBD2. The J segment lost 2 bases and the V segment lost 6 bases, leaving 1 base of the junction unmatched. CDR3 length equals 14 residues. Germline V CDR1 and CDR2: MNHNS, SASEGT. CDR3 in amino acids: CASRLAGATDTQYF. The CDR3 coding sequence is TGTGCCAGCAGACTAGCGGGAGCCACAGATACGCAGTATTTT.

The rearrangement joins TRBV9 to TRBJ2-2; D may match TRBD1 or TRBD2 (7 bases each). V dropped 0 bases and J dropped 1 base, with 13 bases sitting between them. Germline CDR1 is SGDLS and CDR2 is YYNGEE. The CDR3 contains 17 residues. The DNA for the CDR3 is TGTGCCAGCAGCGTAGGAGGCAGGGGGGGGAACACCGGGGAGCTGTTTTTT. This codes for CASSVGGRGGNTGELFF.

The gene calls are TRBV30 and TRBJ1-2; D possibly corresponds to TRBD1 (6 bases). The V end lost 1 base, the J end lost 8 bases, and 17 bases lay between the germline ends. CDR3 length equals 14 residues. Germline V lookup: CDR1 GTSNPN, CDR2 SVGIG (reference sequence). The CDR3 DNA follows: TGTGCCTGGAGTGACTCTGGGGGGGCTGGAGGCTACACCTTC. Protein product: CAWSDSGGAGGYTF.

This chain joins TRBV5-5 and TRBJ1-1; D ambiguous. The CDR3 extends over 14 amino acids. Trimming cost V 1 base and J 0 bases, with 7 bases left between them. Germline CDR1 SGHKS, CDR2 YYEKEE (reference sequence). This CDR3 reads CASSLTAMNTEAFF. DNA of the CDR3: TGTGCCAGCAGCTTGACAGCTATGAACACTGAAGCTTTCTTT.

This chain uses TRBV19 with TRBJ2-2; the D is unclear. Germline V lookup: CDR1 LNHDA, CDR2 SQIVND (reference sequence). Trimming left V 7 bases short and J 1 base short, with 10 bases between. The CDR3 runs to 14 residues. The CDR3 DNA is TGTGCCAGTATGAGTAGTCTGAACACCGGGGAGCTGTTTTTT. It codes for CASMSSLNTGELFF. Complete variable domain (other parts from reference TRBV19 and TRBJ2-2): DGGITQSPKYLFRKEGQNVTLSCEQNLNHDAMYWYRQDPGQGLRLIYYSQIVNDFQKGDIAEGYSVSREKKESFPLTVTSAQKNPTAFYLCASMSSLNTGELFFGEGSRLTVL.

The table lists this clonotype with many counts. The CDR3 protein is CASSQGRGVGTEAFF. The CDR3 DNA is TGTGCCAGCAGCCAAGGGAGAGGGGTGGGCACTGAAGCTTTCTTT. J is TRBJ1-1 and V is TRBV4-2; D is possibly TRBD1 (5 bases). Germline V gives CDR1 LGHNA, CDR2 YNFKEQ. The CDR3 is 15 amino acids. Between the trimmed V and J ends, which lost 1 base and 4 bases, there was a span of 13 bases.

This clonotype qualifies as medium-sized. J is TRBJ2-7 and V is TRBV29-1; 12 positions agree with TRBD2. Trimming took 6 bases from V and 3 from J; bases not matched to a gene: 6. This CDR3 is built from 14 residues. CDR1 and CDR2 from the germline V gene are SQVTM and ANQGSEA. The CDR3 coding sequence is TGCAGCGTCCTCGGACTAGCGGGGATCTACGAGCAGTACTTC. This codes for CSVLGLAGIYEQYF.

This clonotype was observed at least ten times. The chain recombines TRBV7-8 with TRBJ2-2, with 8 bases identical to TRBD1. The CDR3 length is 14 residues. V was clipped by 4 bases and J by 7 bases; unmatched bases: 5. Germline assignment: CDR1 SGHVS and CDR2 FQNEAQ. The CDR3 nucleotides are TGTGCCAGCAGCTCGGACAGGGTGGGCGGGGAGCTGTTTTTT. Translation: CASSSDRVGGELFF.

V is TRBV18 and J is TRBJ1-1; D uncertain. V dropped 3 bases and J dropped 10 bases, with 12 bases sitting between them. CDR1 is KGHSH and CDR2 is LQKENI in the germline V gene. CDR3 length: 12 residues. In DNA form, the CDR3 reads TGTGCCAGCTCACCGGACGGGCGGAGAGCTTTCTTT. Encoded protein: CASSPDGRRAFF.

This clonotype has ten or more counts. The DNA for the CDR3 is TGTGCCAGCAGCCAAGTCAAAGGTAGCGGGGGGGCGGCCGAGCAGTACTTC. As protein: CASSQVKGSGGAAEQYF. The chain combines TRBV4-2 with TRBJ2-7; 11 nucleotides line up with TRBD2. The CDR3 has 17 residues. Germline V gene sequence: CDR1 LGHNA, CDR2 YNFKEQ. Trimming removed 1 base from V and 6 bases from J; junction bases left unmatched: 11.

Many counts were recorded for this clonotype. The CDR3 DNA reads TGCAGCGGGGGGGAGGGGCGCTATGGCTACACCTTC. It specifies CSGGEGRYGYTF. The chain has TRBV29-1 and TRBJ1-2, with a possible D match to TRBD1 (5 bases). Trimming removed 7 bases at V and 4 bases at J, with 13 bases between. The germline V gene encodes CDR1 SQVTM and CDR2 ANQGSEA. CDR3 length: 12 residues.

The sample holds many counts of this clonotype. Here the CDR3 reads CASSQVDLGIPGELFF. The CDR3 DNA sequence: TGCGCCAGCAGCCAAGTTGACCTAGGGATACCCGGGGAGCTGTTTTTT. This sequence joins TRBV4-1 and TRBJ2-2; D is undetermined. CDR3 length: 16 residues. Trimming pared 1 base from V and 6 bases from J, leaving 15 bases between. The germline gives CDR1 MGHRA, CDR2 YSYEKL.

The V call is TRBV3-1, the J call TRBJ1-2; 7 bases agree with TRBD1. The CDR3 sequence is 13 residues long. The V and J ends lost 3 bases and 4 bases, in that order; junction bases with no gene match: 2. Germline V CDR1 and CDR2: LGHDT, YNNKEL (reference sequence). The CDR3 spells CASSQGQLYGYTF. In nucleotides, the CDR3 is TGTGCCAGCAGCCAGGGACAGCTCTATGGCTACACCTTC.

This clonotype was seen at least ten times. The chain combines TRBV12-3 or TRBV12-4 with TRBJ2-3, with 9 bases identical to TRBD1. Trimming at V came to 4 bases and at J to 3 bases, leaving 20 bases not matched to a gene. The CDR3 length is 20 residues. This CDR3 reads CASSWVPGWGQGLITDTQYF. The CDR3 DNA follows: TGTGCCAGCAGTTGGGTTCCGGGTTGGGGACAGGGTTTGATAACAGATACGCAGTATTTT.

This clonotype was observed at least ten times. The chain employs TRBV28 and TRBJ1-2; D unresolved. Germline assignment: CDR1 MDHEN and CDR2 SYDVKM. This CDR3 contains 11 residues. Trimming shortened V by 2 bases and J by 8 bases, and 6 bases separated the two germline ends. The CDR3 loop is CASSLLGGYTF. Written as DNA, the CDR3 is TGTGCCAGCAGTTTACTAGGGGGCTACACCTTC.

The gene calls are TRBV7-6 and TRBJ2-2; no reliable D call. Germline V gives CDR1 SGHVS, CDR2 FNYEAQ. The V end lost 1 base, the J end lost 7 bases, and 13 bases lay between the germline ends. The CDR3 has 15 amino acids. CDR3 sequence: CASSLVGSVDGELFF. The CDR3 DNA reads TGTGCCAGCAGCTTAGTGGGGTCGGTGGACGGGGAGCTGTTTTTT.

The chain is built from TRBV11-3 and TRBJ1-1, with a weak D call TRBD1 (5 bases). Germline CDR1 and CDR2: SGHNT and YENEEA. V was clipped by 2 bases and J by 3 bases, with 13 bases between them. This CDR3 has 15 residues. The CDR3 DNA is TGTGCCAGCAGCTTAACCCCGCGGGGACACACTGAAGCTTTCTTT. Its translation: CASSLTPRGHTEAFF.

This clonotype has ten or more counts. The V call is TRBV6-1, the J call TRBJ1-1; D is perhaps TRBD1 (6 bases). Trimming took 0 bases from V and 0 from J, leaving 14 bases between them. Germline CDR1 and CDR2: MNHNS and SASEGT. CDR3 size: 17 residues. The CDR3 DNA sequence: TGTGCCAGCAGTGAAGCTCAGGGGAACACCGTGAACACTGAAGCTTTCTTT. Its translation: CASSEAQGNTVNTEAFF.

This clonotype turned up a few times. V and J are TRBV6-1 and TRBJ1-4; possible D gene TRBD1, 6 bases. Deletions cut 5 bases from V and 5 bases from J, with 12 bases between. This CDR3 region has 14 residues. Germline V gene data show CDR1 as MNHNS and CDR2 as SASEGT. CDR3 sequence reads: CASSLRDTNEKLFF. The CDR3 region has the DNA TGTGCCAGCAGTCTCCGGGACACAAATGAAAAACTGTTTTTT.

The chain joins TRBV5-1 to TRBJ2-2, with unresolved D. The germline V gene encodes CDR1 SGHRS and CDR2 YFSETQ. The V end lost 2 bases, the J end lost 1 base, and 12 bases lay between the germline ends. This CDR3 has 16 residues. CDR3 protein: CASSLTPMQNTGELFF. CDR3 coding DNA: TGCGCCAGCAGCTTAACTCCAATGCAGAACACCGGGGAGCTGTTTTTT.

The sample holds many counts of this clonotype. V usage is TRBV20-1 and J usage is TRBJ2-5; D is perhaps TRBD1 or TRBD2 (5 bases each). The germline V gene encodes CDR1 DFQATT and CDR2 SNEGSKA (reference sequence). The CDR3 spans 14 residues. Trimming removed 6 bases from V and 1 base from J, with 15 bases in between. CDR3 sequence: CSAQGEPGQETQYF. CDR3 DNA: TGCAGTGCCCAGGGAGAACCTGGCCAAGAGACCCAGTACTTC.

The sample holds many counts of this clonotype. V gene TRBV12-3 or TRBV12-4 combines with J gene TRBJ1-3; 12 nucleotides match TRBD1. After removal of 3 bases from V and 3 bases from J, the junction contained 6 bases not matched to a gene. This CDR3 is 17 amino acids long. DNA of the CDR3: TGTGCCAGCAGTTTGGGGACAGGGGGCTATCGTGGAAACACCATATATTTT. The encoded protein is CASSLGTGGYRGNTIYF.

This clonotype was detected ten times or more. This chain links TRBV4-1 with TRBJ1-4; the D gene is possibly TRBD1 (5 bases). Deletions cut 0 bases from V and 8 bases from J, with 13 bases between. The CDR3 totals 15 residues. Germline-derived CDR1 and CDR2 are MGHRA and YSYEKL. The CDR3 loop reads CASSQDRIGAEKLFF. The CDR3 region has the DNA TGCGCCAGCAGCCAAGATAGGATAGGGGCCGAAAAACTGTTTTTT.